The clone carrying this T cell receptor beta chain was counted at least ten times. With V trimmed by 4 bases and J by 2 bases, 4 bases remained unmatched. Germline V CDR1 and CDR2: SGHRS, YFSETQ. The CDR3 is made up of 14 amino acids. The sample originates from a study of T cells after yellow fever vaccination. Using its own MiXCR run on the 5' RACE reads, TCRdb lists one record per CDR3 protein. The sample lists 500,000 to 700,000 distinct CDR3 sequences; 19% were seen once. The TCR sequence derives from a man in his thirties or forties who received the YFV17D yellow fever vaccine. Sample: PBMCs, taken 15 days after the yellow fever booster vaccination. This chain links TRBV5-1 with TRBJ2-7, with TRBD1 identical over 9 bases. This CDR3 reads CASSHGQGTYEQYF. The CDR3 coding sequence is TGCGCCAGCAGCCACGGACAGGGGACCTACGAGCAGTACTTC.